Each of the 24 T cell receptor beta chains below was sequenced from the same sample in a study of beta chain features in type 1 diabetes. Study-wide findings and caveats: Among all four CD4+ subsets, Type 1 diabetes patients had TCRB CDR3s that were moderately but significantly shorter.

These receptors are not linked to any known antigen. Since all of the isolated RNA was reverse transcribed, expressed TCRB transcripts were what got sequenced. The table came from immunoSEQ multiplex PCR; TCRdb's copy has only in-frame clones and leaves some out. In the table there are some 240,000 clones, under 20% of which are singletons. Input material: naive CD4+ T cells from blood. All receptors derive from a man younger than 45 with type 1 diabetes.

This clone was seen only a few times. The chain combines TRBV29-1 with TRBJ1-1, with 7 bases aligning to TRBD1. The length of the CDR3 is 13 residues. Trimming at V came to 6 bases and at J to 7 bases, leaving 11 bases not matched to a gene. The germline CDR1 and CDR2 sequences are SQVTM and ANQGSEA. The CDR3 loop reads CSVTGSWVGEAFF. DNA for the CDR3: TGCAGCGTGACAGGGAGCTGGGTCGGTGAAGCTTTCTTT.

A word on this clone: This specimen includes other DNA sequences encoding the same CDR3. J is TRBJ2-3 and V is TRBV5-4; no reliable D call. The CDR3 runs to 13 residues. Trimming removed 0 bases at V and 0 bases at J, with 2 bases between. Germline CDR1 reads SGHNT; CDR2 reads YYREEE (reference sequence). For the CDR3, the DNA is TGTGCCAGCAGCTTGGGCAGCACAGATACGCAGTATTTT. Encoded protein: CASSLGSTDTQYF.

This chain links TRBV14 with TRBJ2-5, with D perhaps matching TRBD1 (7 bases). V was clipped by 3 bases and J by 2 bases, with 19 bases between them. The CDR3 runs 17 residues. Germline V gives CDR1 SGHDN, CDR2 FVKESK. CDR3 DNA sequence: TGTGCCAGCAGCCATCGGGGCGGGACAGCCCCTCAAGAGACCCAGTACTTC. Its protein product is CASSHRGGTAPQETQYF.

The chain uses TRBV6-6 and TRBJ2-7; D tentatively reads TRBD1 or TRBD2 (6 bases each). CDR3 length: 15 residues. Germline-derived CDR1 and CDR2 are MNHNY and SVGAGI (reference sequence). The ends were cut back, 10 bases at V and 0 bases at J, with 19 bases in the middle. The CDR3 DNA follows: TGTGCCACCATCCGCCAACAGGGACTCTCCTACGAGCAGTACTTC. It codes for CATIRQQGLSYEQYF.

As to this clone: The sample carries other DNA sequences with the same CDR3. The chain has TRBV30 and TRBJ2-7; no reliable D call. Germline CDR1 GTSNPN, CDR2 SVGIG (reference sequence). This CDR3 spans 12 amino acids. Trimming took 0 bases from V and 3 from J, leaving 6 bases between them. Written as DNA, the CDR3 is TGTGCCTGGAGTGTTCGAGGCTACGAGCAGTACTTC. This codes for CAWSVRGYEQYF. The full variable domain, with the rest looked up from reference TRBV30 and TRBJ2-7, is SQTIHQWPATLVQPVGSPLSLECTVEGTSNPNLYWYRQAAGRGLQLLFYSVGIGQISSEVPQNLSASRPQDRQFILSSKKLLLSDSGFYLCAWSVRGYEQYFGPGTRLTVT.

Comments on this clone: Other DNA sequences in this sample translate to the same CDR3. The chain carries TRBV18 and TRBJ2-5; D remains unclear. From germline, CDR1 is KGHSH and CDR2 LQKENI. The CDR3 totals 12 residues. V lost 3 bases to trimming and J lost 3 bases, with 5 bases between them. The CDR3 region is CASSPREETQYF. CDR3 bases: TGTGCCAGCTCACCGAGAGAAGAGACCCAGTACTTC.

This clone was detected only a few times. The genes are TRBV7-9 and TRBJ1-5; D gene uncertain. The ends were cut back, 4 bases at V and 7 bases at J, with 14 bases in the middle. The CDR3 length is 14 residues. Looked up from germline, CDR1 is SEHNR and CDR2 is FQNEAQ (reference sequence). The CDR3 bases are TGTGCCAGCAGCTCCTGGGCATCGGGGCAGCCCCAGCATTTT. Translated, it gives CASSSWASGQPQHF. The entire variable domain, with the rest obtained from reference TRBV7-9 and TRBJ1-5, is as follows: DTGVSQNPRHKITKRGQNVTFRCDPISEHNRLYWYRQTLGQGPEFLTYFQNEAQLEKSRLLSDRFSAERPKGSFSTLEIQRTEQGDSAMYLCASSSWASGQPQHFGDGTRLSIL.

The chain employs TRBV6-5 and TRBJ2-7, with 9 bases lining up with TRBD1. This CDR3 is 14 amino acids long. V gave up 10 bases and J gave up 6 bases; unmatched junction bases: 13. CDR1 is MNHEY and CDR2 is SVGAGI in the germline V gene. CDR3 bases: TGTGCCAACGACCGGGACAGGGAGGTTGGCGAGCAGTACTTC. Protein sequence: CANDRDREVGEQYF.

The CDR3 loop is CASSRSGGIQETQYF. CDR3 sequence (DNA): TGCGCCAGCAGCAGGAGCGGGGGAATTCAAGAGACCCAGTACTTC. V usage is TRBV5-1 and J usage is TRBJ2-5; 8 nucleotides agree with TRBD2. V shed 4 bases and J 2 bases; nucleotides not matched to a gene: 7. The CDR3 sequence is 15 residues long. Germline-derived CDR1 and CDR2 are SGHRS and YFSETQ.

This clone has a handful of counts. This chain joins TRBV28 and TRBJ2-1; D may be TRBD1 or TRBD2 (6 bases each). Germline loops: CDR1 MDHEN, CDR2 SYDVKM. Trimming stripped 8 bases from V and 7 bases from J, with 24 bases between. The CDR3 totals 16 residues. CDR3 region: CASQPLGGGAGNEQFF. DNA of the CDR3: TGTGCCAGCCAACCGTTAGGGGGAGGTGCGGGTAATGAGCAGTTCTTC.

V is TRBV9 and J is TRBJ2-5; possible D gene TRBD1, 5 bases. The CDR3 is 14 amino acids. Trimming stripped 0 bases from V and 5 bases from J, with 11 bases between. CDR1 SGDLS and CDR2 YYNGEE come from the germline V gene. CDR3 amino acids: CASSVAPGWETQYF. In DNA, the CDR3 is TGTGCCAGCAGCGTAGCTCCAGGGTGGGAGACCCAGTACTTC.

The V and J genes are TRBV4-1 and TRBJ2-1; D unresolved. This CDR3 has 15 residues. V lost 0 bases and J 2 bases, leaving 8 bases between the germline ends. Per germline, CDR1 MGHRA and CDR2 YSYEKL. The CDR3 DNA is TGCGCCAGCAGCCAAGATAATCGACCCTACAATGAGCAGTTCTTC. Translated, it gives CASSQDNRPYNEQFF.

This clone was detected only a few times. The chain combines TRBV29-1 with TRBJ2-1; the match to TRBD2 covers 7 bases. Germline lookup yields CDR1 SQVTM and CDR2 ANQGSEA. The CDR3 consists of 13 residues. The V gene end was trimmed by 4 bases and the J gene end by 1 base; junction bases not matched to a gene: 1. This chain's CDR3 is CSVGGGSYNEQFF. The CDR3 DNA is TGCAGCGTTGGGGGAGGGTCCTACAATGAGCAGTTCTTC.

The table lists this clone with a few counts. This chain connects TRBV7-2 to TRBJ2-5, with 7 bases lining up with TRBD1. Germline lookup yields CDR1 SGHTA and CDR2 FQGNSA. This CDR3 spans 12 amino acids. J lost 4 bases, V lost 8 bases, and 4 bases had no gene match. CDR3 DNA: TGTGCCAGCGGACAGGCAGGAGAGACCCAGTACTTC. This encodes CASGQAGETQYF.

There are a few counts of this clone. V usage is TRBV5-1 and J usage is TRBJ2-5, with 7 bases fitting TRBD2. The germline CDR1 and CDR2 sequences are SGHRS and YFSETQ. J was trimmed by 4 bases and V by 5 bases; bases with no gene match: 5. The CDR3 contains 13 residues. The CDR3 DNA reads TGCGCCAGCAGTGCGGGAGTGGGAGAGACCCAGTACTTC. Amino acid sequence: CASSAGVGETQYF.

This clone showed up just a few times. This chain links TRBV7-9 with TRBJ2-7; D unresolved. The ends were cut back, 3 bases at V and 4 bases at J, with 7 bases in the middle. The CDR3 is 12 amino acids. From germline, CDR1 is SEHNR and CDR2 FQNEAQ (reference sequence). The CDR3 region has the DNA TGTGCCAGCAGCTTCGGACCTTACGAGCAGTACTTC. The encoded protein is CASSFGPYEQYF.

The chain employs TRBV6-5 and TRBJ2-7; the D gene could be TRBD1 or TRBD2 (5 bases each). Germline V lookup: CDR1 MNHEY, CDR2 SVGAGI. The CDR3 has 15 residues. Trimming stripped 5 bases from V and 0 bases from J, with 14 bases between. The CDR3 protein is CASSRKGEPSYEQYF. CDR3 coding DNA: TGTGCCAGCAGTCGAAAAGGGGAGCCCTCCTACGAGCAGTACTTC.

V usage is TRBV10-3 and J usage is TRBJ2-1; D gene uncertain. The V and J ends lost 4 bases and 3 bases respectively, with 7 bases between them. The CDR3 totals 13 residues. Germline V gene sequence: CDR1 ENHRY, CDR2 SYGVKD. The CDR3 loop reads CAISVDGYNEQFF. DNA for the CDR3: TGTGCCATCAGTGTAGATGGCTACAATGAGCAGTTCTTC.

This clone appeared a few times. This chain connects TRBV9 to TRBJ2-5; unclear D gene. Germline V lookup: CDR1 SGDLS, CDR2 YYNGEE. The CDR3 spans 11 residues. The ends were cut back, 0 bases at V and 6 bases at J, with 3 bases in the middle. Written as DNA, the CDR3 is TGTGCCAGCAGCGTAGAAAAGACCCAGTACTTC. The encoded protein is CASSVEKTQYF.

The rearrangement joins TRBV15 to TRBJ2-3; D gene uncertain. Trimming left V 5 bases short and J 5 bases short, with 11 bases between. CDR1 is LNHNV, CDR2 YYDKDF, per germline (reference sequence). This CDR3 contains 13 residues. The CDR3 loop is CATSSSPGDTQYF. The CDR3 DNA follows: TGTGCCACCAGCTCCTCACCTGGAGATACGCAGTATTTT.

This clone was counted only a few times. The J gene is TRBJ1-3, the V gene TRBV10-3; no definite D call. V was pared by 3 bases and J by 7 bases, with 13 bases between. Germline CDR1 ENHRY, CDR2 SYGVKD. The CDR3 has 14 amino acids. CDR3 nucleotide sequence: TGTGCCATCAGTGAAGCGCAGGCATGGAACACCATATATTTT. Its protein product is CAISEAQAWNTIYF.

V usage is TRBV7-2 and J usage is TRBJ2-1; 8 bases match TRBD2. CDR3 size: 15 residues. V dropped 0 bases and J dropped 2; count of bases not matched to a gene: 0. Germline V lookup: CDR1 SGHTA, CDR2 FQGNSA. The CDR3 nucleotides read TGTGCCAGCAGCTTAGCTAGCGGGACCTACAATGAGCAGTTCTTC. This encodes CASSLASGTYNEQFF. Full variable domain (remainder filled in from reference TRBV7-2 and TRBJ2-1): GAGVSQSPSNKVTEKGKDVELRCDPISGHTALYWYRQSLGQGLEFLIYFQGNSAPDKSGLPSDRFSAERTGGSVSTLTIQRTQQEDSAVYLCASSLASGTYNEQFFGPGTRLTVL.

The J gene is TRBJ2-7, the V gene TRBV2; D might be TRBD1 (5 bases). V shed 3 bases and J shed 4 bases, with 7 bases lying between them. Germline-derived CDR1 and CDR2 are SNHLY and FYNNEI. The CDR3 consists of 12 residues. The CDR3 nucleotides read TGTGCCAGCAGTGAGAAGGGGTACGAGCAGTACTTC. Amino acid sequence: CASSEKGYEQYF.

This clone was found a few times. This chain joins TRBV5-6 and TRBJ2-6; D unresolved. V shed 2 bases and J shed 5 bases, with 5 bases lying between them. This CDR3 comprises 13 residues. Per germline, CDR1 SGHDT and CDR2 YYEEEE. CDR3 in DNA: TGTGCCAGCAGCTTTCGGAGGGCCAACGTCCTGACTTTC. This gives the protein CASSFRRANVLTF. Combining the CDR3 with reference TRBV5-6 and TRBJ2-6 gives the whole variable domain DAGVTQSPTHLIKTRGQQVTLRCSPKSGHDTVSWYQQALGQGPQFIFQYYEEEERQRGNFPDRFSGHQFPNYSSELNVNALLLGDSALYLCASSFRRANVLTFGAGSRLTVL.